These 13 T cell receptor beta chains originate from one sample sequenced in a study of T cell responses to AZD1222 COVID-19 vaccine. The assay was immunoSEQ multiplex PCR, and TCRdb's table has in-frame clones only and misses some. Of roughly 150,000 clones in the sample, around 93% were seen once. This specimen consisted of peripheral blood, obtained on day 0 of AZD1222 vaccination. These receptors originate from an adult in good health.

This clone was recorded a few times. The J gene is TRBJ2-3, the V gene TRBV2, with 14 positions matching TRBD2. Germline CDR1 reads SNHLY; CDR2 reads FYNNEI. The trim removed 5 bases at V and 5 bases at J, leaving 6 bases unmatched. The CDR3 has 16 amino acids. CDR3 residues: CASSFGTSGGGDTQYF. CDR3 nucleotide sequence: TGTGCCAGCAGTTTCGGGACTAGCGGGGGAGGAGATACGCAGTATTTT.

This clone turned up a few times. The V call is TRBV30, the J call TRBJ1-6; tentative D call: TRBD1 (6 bases). Germline values: CDR1 GTSNPN, CDR2 SVGIG (reference sequence). With 0 bases removed from V and 14 bases from J, the gap between germline ends came to 20 bases. The CDR3 runs 15 residues. The CDR3 DNA reads TGTGCCTGGAGTGTATTTTATGGGGGGTCAGGGGCCCTCCACTTT. It codes for CAWSVFYGGSGALHF.

V and J are TRBV5-1 and TRBJ2-2; TRBD1 matches 9 bases. The germline V gene encodes CDR1 SGHRS and CDR2 YFSETQ. The CDR3 has 17 amino acids. V was pared by 2 bases and J by 3 bases, with 8 bases of the junction left unmatched. This CDR3 is CASSFPTGGDDTGELFF. As DNA, the CDR3 is TGCGCCAGCAGCTTTCCAACAGGGGGCGATGACACCGGGGAGCTGTTTTTT. The complete variable domain, with remaining parts taken from reference TRBV5-1 and TRBJ2-2, reads KAGVTQTPRYLIKTRGQQVTLSCSPISGHRSVSWYQQTPGQGLQFLFEYFSETQRNKGNFPGRFSGRQFSNSRSEMNVSTLELGDSALYLCASSFPTGGDDTGELFFGEGSRLTVL.

This clone showed up just once. The V call is TRBV3-1 (or the pseudogene TRBV3-2), the J call TRBJ1-1; unclear D gene. Germline values: CDR1 LGHDT, CDR2 YNNKEL (reference sequence). CDR3 size: 13 residues. V was clipped by 1 base and J by 6 bases, with 9 bases between them. The chain's CDR3 is CASSQVSGAEAFF. CDR3 in DNA: TGTGCCAGCAGCCAAGTATCCGGGGCTGAAGCTTTCTTT.

This clone was observed once. The CDR3 sequence: CASSLLADQETQYF. The CDR3 nucleotides read TGTGCCAGCAGCTTGTTAGCGGACCAAGAGACCCAGTACTTC. J is TRBJ2-5 and V is TRBV5-5, with D possibly being TRBD2 (6 bases). The CDR3 covers 14 residues. Germline lookup yields CDR1 SGHKS and CDR2 YYEKEE (reference sequence). Trimming took off 1 base at V and 0 bases at J, with 7 bases between the two ends.

The chain couples TRBV28 to TRBJ1-2; the D gene is possibly TRBD1 (6 bases). This CDR3 comprises 15 residues. V was shortened by 3 bases and J by 3 bases, with 14 bases between the two germline ends. Germline V lookup: CDR1 MDHEN, CDR2 SYDVKM. The chain's CDR3 is CASSFTSGGHYGYTF. The CDR3 coding sequence is TGTGCCAGCAGTTTCACTTCCGGGGGCCACTATGGCTACACCTTC.

This sequence joins TRBV9 and TRBJ2-1; 12 positions match TRBD2. V lost 4 bases and J lost 4; bases outside the gene matches: 3. The CDR3 consists of 15 residues. Germline CDR1 SGDLS, CDR2 YYNGEE. The CDR3: CASSTSGGIYNEQFF. Here the CDR3 DNA reads TGTGCCAGCAGCACTAGCGGGGGGATATACAATGAGCAGTTCTTC.

This chain joins TRBV6-1 and TRBJ1-4, with TRBD1 identical over 8 bases. CDR3 size: 17 residues. V lost 0 bases to trimming and J lost 4 bases; unmatched junction nucleotides: 7. CDR1 is MNHNS, CDR2 SASEGT, per germline. CDR3 sequence reads: CASSEAGRQGINEKLFF. CDR3 nucleotide sequence: TGTGCCAGCAGTGAAGCGGGAAGACAGGGGATTAATGAAAAACTGTTTTTT.

The chain recombines TRBV19 with TRBJ1-4, with unresolved D. Trimming shortened V by 5 bases and J by 11 bases, and 9 bases separated the two germline ends. This CDR3 contains 11 residues. The V gene's germline CDR1 is LNHDA and CDR2 SQIVND (reference sequence). This CDR3 is CASSFREKLFF. CDR3 DNA: TGTGCCAGTAGTTTTCGGGAGAAACTGTTTTTT.

The chain combines TRBV28 with TRBJ1-6; TRBD1 is a possible D gene (6 bases). V lost 5 bases and J 0 bases, leaving 14 bases between the germline ends. The CDR3 covers 17 residues. Germline V lookup: CDR1 MDHEN, CDR2 SYDVKM. CDR3 DNA: TGTGCCAGCAGTACCGGACAGCGGAGCTCCTATAATTCACCCCTCCACTTT. Its protein product is CASSTGQRSSYNSPLHF.

The chain employs TRBV27 and TRBJ1-4; D remains unclear. V lost 2 bases, J lost 3 bases, and 22 bases lay in between. The germline CDR1 and CDR2 sequences are MNHEY and SMNVEV (reference sequence). The CDR3 spans 19 residues. The chain's CDR3 is CASSLKSLGPIWANEKLFF. CDR3 nucleotides: TGTGCCAGCAGTTTAAAGTCGTTAGGGCCCATTTGGGCTAATGAAAAACTGTTTTTT.

This rearrangement joins TRBV6-2 or TRBV6-3 to TRBJ2-3; 7 nucleotides align to TRBD2. Trimming at V came to 2 bases and at J to 8 bases, leaving 16 bases not matched to a gene. Per the germline V gene, CDR1 is MNHEY and CDR2 is SVGEGT. The CDR3 spans 17 residues. The CDR3 protein is CASSYPASGKKMGTQYF. The CDR3 coding sequence is TGTGCCAGCAGTTACCCGGCTAGCGGAAAAAAAATGGGTACGCAGTATTTT.

This clone was counted once. The chain couples TRBV19 to TRBJ1-2; D perhaps matches TRBD1 (6 bases). Trimming cost V 9 bases and J 3 bases, with 8 bases left between them. The length of the CDR3 is 11 residues. Germline CDR1 reads LNHDA; CDR2 reads SQIVND (reference sequence). The CDR3 DNA reads as TGTGCCAGCAGGGGTTACTATGGCTACACCTTC. Its protein product is CASRGYYGYTF.